This T cell receptor (beta chain) was recorded in a study of blood T cell repertoires in COVID-19. About the study: There were acute and convalescent COVID-19 samples, and they came from the United States, Italy and Spain. Nucleic acid was either cDNA or gDNA, and it came from T cells, B-cell-depleted T cells, or PBMCs.

CDR1 and CDR2 from the germline V gene are SGDLS and YYNGEE. There are 14 residues in the CDR3. V lost 6 bases and J 5 bases, leaving 15 bases between the germline ends. Original processing notes: Amplification of reference gene primers provided the estimated nucleated cell counts. The data were produced by immunoSEQ multiplex PCR, yet TCRdb's version contains in-frame clones alone and is incomplete. V, J and clone size were drawn from that table, and D and trimming were deduced from the DNA. The profile shows 250,000 or so clones, over 70% of them singletons. The gene calls are TRBV9 and TRBJ1-5, with D tentatively TRBD1 (6 bases). Material for sequencing was PBMCs or T cells enriched from blood (not recorded which). This sequence was found in a woman aged 40-49 years who had been exposed to COVID-19. The CDR3 is CASNVPQGHQPQHF. As DNA, the CDR3 is TGTGCCAGCAACGTCCCCCAGGGGCATCAGCCCCAGCATTTT.